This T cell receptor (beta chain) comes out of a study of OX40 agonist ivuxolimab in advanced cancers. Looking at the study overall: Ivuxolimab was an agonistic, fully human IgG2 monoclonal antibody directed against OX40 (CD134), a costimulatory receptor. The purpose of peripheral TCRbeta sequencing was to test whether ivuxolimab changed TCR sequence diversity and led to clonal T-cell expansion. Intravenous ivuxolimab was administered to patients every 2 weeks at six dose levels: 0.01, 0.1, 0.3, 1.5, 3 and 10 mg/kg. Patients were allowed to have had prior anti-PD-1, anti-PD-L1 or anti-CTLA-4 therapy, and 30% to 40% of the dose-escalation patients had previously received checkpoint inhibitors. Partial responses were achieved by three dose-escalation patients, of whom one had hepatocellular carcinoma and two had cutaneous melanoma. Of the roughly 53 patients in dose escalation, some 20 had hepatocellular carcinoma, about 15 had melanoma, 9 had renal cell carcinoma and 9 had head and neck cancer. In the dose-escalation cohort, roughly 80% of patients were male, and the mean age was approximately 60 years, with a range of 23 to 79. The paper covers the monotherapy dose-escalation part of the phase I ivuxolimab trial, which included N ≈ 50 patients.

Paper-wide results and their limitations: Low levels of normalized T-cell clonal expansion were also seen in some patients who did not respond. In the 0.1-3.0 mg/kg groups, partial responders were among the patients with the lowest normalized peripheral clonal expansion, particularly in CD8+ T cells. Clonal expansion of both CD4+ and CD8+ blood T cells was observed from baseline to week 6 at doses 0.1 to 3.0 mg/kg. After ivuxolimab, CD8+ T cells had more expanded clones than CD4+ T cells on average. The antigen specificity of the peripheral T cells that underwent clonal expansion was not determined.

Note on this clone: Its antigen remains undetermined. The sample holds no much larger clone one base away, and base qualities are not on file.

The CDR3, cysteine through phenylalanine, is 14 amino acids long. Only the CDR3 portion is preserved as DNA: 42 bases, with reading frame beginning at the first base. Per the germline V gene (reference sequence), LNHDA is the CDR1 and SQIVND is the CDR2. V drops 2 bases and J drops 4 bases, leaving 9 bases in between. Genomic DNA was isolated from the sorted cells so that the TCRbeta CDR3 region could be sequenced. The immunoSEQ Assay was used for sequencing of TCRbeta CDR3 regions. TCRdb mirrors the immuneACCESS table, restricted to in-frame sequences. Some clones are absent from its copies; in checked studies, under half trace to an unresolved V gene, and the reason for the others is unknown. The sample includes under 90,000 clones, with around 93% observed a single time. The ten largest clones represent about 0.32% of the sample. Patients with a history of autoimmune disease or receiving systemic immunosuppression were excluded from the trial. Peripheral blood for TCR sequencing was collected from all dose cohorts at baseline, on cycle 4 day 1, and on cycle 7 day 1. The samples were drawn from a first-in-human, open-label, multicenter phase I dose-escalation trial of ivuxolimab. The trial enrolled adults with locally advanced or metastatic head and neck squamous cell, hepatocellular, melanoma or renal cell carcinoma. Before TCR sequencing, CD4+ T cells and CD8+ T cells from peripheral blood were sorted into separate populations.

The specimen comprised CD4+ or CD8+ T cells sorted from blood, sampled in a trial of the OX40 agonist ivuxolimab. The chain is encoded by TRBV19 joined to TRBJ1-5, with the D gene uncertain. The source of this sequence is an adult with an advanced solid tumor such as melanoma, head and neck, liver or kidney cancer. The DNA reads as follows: TGTGCCAGTAGTATATTATCGGGGAATCAGCCCCAGCATTTT. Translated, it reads CASSILSGNQPQHF.